This TCR beta chain was observed in a study of radiotherapy plus CTLA-4 blockade in lung cancer. Background on the study: About a sixth of enrolled patients responded objectively, and approximately 30% had disease control. General observations from the study: Strongest reported response predictors: early blood clone changes and post-radiation interferon-beta. Tumor-origin TCR clones grew in blood after radiotherapy plus ipilimumab.

The trim removed 7 bases at V and 4 bases at J, leaving 7 bases unmatched. The CDR3 contains 14 residues. Germline loops: CDR1 MNHNS, CDR2 SASEGT. TCRdb's copy holds only in-frame clones and misses some; the assay was immunoSEQ multiplex PCR. The sample includes 60,000 to 75,000 clones, 60% to 80% of them seen just once. Comments on this clone: Its antigen is as yet unknown.

Those patients who had chemo-refractory metastatic non-small-cell lung cancer were given focal radiation along with CTLA-4 blockade through ipilimumab. The material sequenced was peripheral blood, taken from a patient treated with radiotherapy plus ipilimumab. The rearrangement uses TRBV6-1 and TRBJ1-5; TRBD1 aligns across 7 bases. The sequence was collected from a human donor with non-small cell lung cancer whose response to radiotherapy plus ipilimumab could not be evaluated. Some clones in this sample may be carry-over from other donors' samples. CDR3 sequence reads: CASKGQALNQPQHF. CDR3 bases: TGTGCCAGCAAAGGACAGGCCCTAAATCAGCCCCAGCATTTT.